This T cell receptor (beta chain) came from a study of shared clonotypes between healthy human individuals. Study in general: Three plates were used per donor for CD4 naive, three for CD4 memory, two for CD8 naive and one for CD8 memory.

The CDR3 loop spans 16 amino acids. Germline assignment: CDR1 MNHNY and CDR2 SVGAGI (reference sequence). With 4 bases removed from V and 0 bases from J, the gap between germline ends came to 12 bases. General observations from the study: The sole specimen, blood, was sampled, and tissue repertoires likely differ. Generally, naive subsets (rather than memory subsets) showed larger estimated richness. The authors expected sequencing depth to affect clonotype sharing among donors.

The assay was immunoSEQ multiplex PCR, and TCRdb's table has in-frame clones only and misses some. The sample has hundreds of thousands of clones, approximately 79% seen once; the top ten hold over 1.5%. This clone was found a few times. The antigen is undetermined. The source is a woman under 40 in good health. The V and J genes are TRBV6-6 and TRBJ2-2; weak D call: TRBD1 (6 bases). Sequenced sample: memory CD4+ T cells sorted from blood. The subset was: CD45RA-negative fraction. This chain's CDR3 is CASSSTGQSNTGELFF. The DNA for the CDR3 is TGTGCCAGCAGTTCCACAGGACAGTCGAACACCGGGGAGCTGTTTTTT.